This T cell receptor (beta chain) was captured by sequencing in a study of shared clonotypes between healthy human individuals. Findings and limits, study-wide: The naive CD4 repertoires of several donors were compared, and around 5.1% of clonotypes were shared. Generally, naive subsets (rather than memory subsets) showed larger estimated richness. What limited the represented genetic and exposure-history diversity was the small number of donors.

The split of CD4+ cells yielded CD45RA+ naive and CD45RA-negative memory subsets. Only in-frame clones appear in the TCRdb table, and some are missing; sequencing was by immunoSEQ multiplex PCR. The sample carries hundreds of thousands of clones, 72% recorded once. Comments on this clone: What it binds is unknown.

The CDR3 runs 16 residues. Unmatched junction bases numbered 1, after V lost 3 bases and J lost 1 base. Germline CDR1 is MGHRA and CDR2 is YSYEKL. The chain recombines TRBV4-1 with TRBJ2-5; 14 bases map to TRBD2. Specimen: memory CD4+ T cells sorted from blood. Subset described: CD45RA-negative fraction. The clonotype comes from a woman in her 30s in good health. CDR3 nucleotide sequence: TGCGCCAGCAGCCAGGGACTAGCGGGAGCCCAAGAGACCCAGTACTTC. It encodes CASSQGLAGAQETQYF.